The 27 T cell receptor beta chains listed next were all sequenced from one sample in a study of cytomegalovirus exposure and HLA in healthy donors. PCR involved 60 Vbeta and 13 Jbeta primers. Generated by immunoSEQ multiplex PCR, the TCRdb table keeps only in-frame clones and is missing some. This sample has over 100,000 clones, with 84% found just once. Specimen: PBMCs. These receptors were collected from a woman younger than 35 in good health and CMV-seropositive.

The chain has TRBV19 and TRBJ1-5; D gene uncertain. Trimming left V 3 bases short and J 0 bases short, with 9 bases between. Germline CDR1 is LNHDA and CDR2 is SQIVND (reference sequence). The CDR3 consists of 15 residues. The CDR3 sequence: CASSILSGSNQPQHF. The CDR3 DNA sequence: TGTGCCAGTAGTATTTTATCAGGTAGCAATCAGCCCCAGCATTTT.

This chain links TRBV6-7 with TRBJ1-2, with a possible D match to TRBD1 (6 bases). TRBV6-7 is given ORF status, its function remaining uncertain. This CDR3 comprises 14 residues. Trimming stripped 7 bases from V and 6 bases from J, with 18 bases between. The CDR3 loop is CASTRPDRCNGYTF. The CDR3 DNA sequence: TGTGCCAGCACCCGACCCGACAGGTGTAATGGCTACACCTTC.

In this sample, this clone turned up a few times. The chain uses TRBV28 and TRBJ2-5, with a weak D call TRBD1 (6 bases). V was trimmed by 8 bases and J by 0 bases, leaving 16 bases between them. Germline values: CDR1 MDHEN, CDR2 SYDVKM. This CDR3 region has 15 residues. The CDR3 spells CASGPGTQYQETQYF. In nucleotides, the CDR3 is TGTGCCAGCGGGCCAGGGACACAGTACCAAGAGACCCAGTACTTC.

This clone was seen a single time. The chain uses TRBV19 and TRBJ2-1; no reliable D call. V gave up 4 bases and J gave up 7 bases, with 5 bases separating them. The CDR3 is 11 residues long. Germline V gene data show CDR1 as LNHDA and CDR2 as SQIVND (reference sequence). The CDR3 nucleotides read TGTGCCAGTAGTACTCGGAATGAGCAGTTCTTC. This translates into CASSTRNEQFF.

The chain carries TRBV6-1 and TRBJ1-2; TRBD1 matches 8 bases. CDR3 size: 16 residues. J lost 3 bases, V lost 4 bases, and 10 bases had no gene match. The germline V gene has CDR1 MNHNS and CDR2 SASEGT. The CDR3 DNA reads TGTGCCAGCAGTGCCCCCGGACAGGGTGGTTACTATGGCTACACCTTC. Its translation: CASSAPGQGGYYGYTF.

The V and J genes are TRBV15 and TRBJ2-5, with TRBD1 as a possible D gene (6 bases). The V gene lost 0 bases and the J gene lost 3 bases, with 11 bases spanning the gap. The germline gives CDR1 LNHNV, CDR2 YYDKDF (reference sequence). This CDR3 contains 15 residues. CDR3 nucleotides: TGTGCCACCAGCAGAGATAGAACAGGGAAAGAGACCCAGTACTTC. The encoded protein is CATSRDRTGKETQYF.

The chain uses TRBV19 and TRBJ2-1; 12 bases map to TRBD2. CDR3 length: 16 amino acids. Looked up from germline, CDR1 is LNHDA and CDR2 is SQIVND (reference sequence). The ends lost 3 bases at V and 8 bases at J; junction bases unmatched: 8. The CDR3 reads CASSMRLAGGWDEQFF. In DNA, the CDR3 is TGTGCCAGTAGTATGCGGCTAGCGGGGGGGTGGGATGAGCAGTTCTTC.

The CDR3, as DNA: TGTGCCACCAGCAGAACCACCACCCTTAGTACTAATGAAAAACTGTTTTTT. This gives the protein CATSRTTTLSTNEKLFF. The V and J genes are TRBV15 and TRBJ1-4; D gene ambiguous. The CDR3 extends over 17 amino acids. The germline CDR1 and CDR2 sequences are LNHNV and YYDKDF (reference sequence). The V and J ends lost 2 bases and 2 bases respectively, with 15 bases between them.

The chain links TRBV7-9 to TRBJ1-1, with TRBD1 identical over 10 bases. The CDR3 contains 17 residues. Germline V gives CDR1 SEHNR, CDR2 FQNEAQ (reference sequence). Germline trimming cut 6 bases from V and 0 bases from J; bases unmatched to any gene: 10. In DNA, the CDR3 is TGTGCCAGCAGGCCCGACAGGGGGCGGCGGATGAACACTGAAGCTTTCTTT. It yields the protein CASRPDRGRRMNTEAFF.

This clone was seen only once. Other nucleotide sequences from this sample produce the same CDR3. J is TRBJ2-7 and V is TRBV5-1, with TRBD2 identical over 10 bases. The CDR3 covers 16 residues. The germline gives CDR1 SGHRS, CDR2 YFSETQ. The V gene end was trimmed by 0 bases and the J gene end by 1 base; junction bases not matched to a gene: 4. The CDR3 protein is CASSLVASGGSYEQYF. Here the CDR3 DNA reads TGCGCCAGCAGCTTGGTGGCTAGCGGGGGATCCTACGAGCAGTACTTC.

The rearrangement links TRBV11-2 to TRBJ2-5; 13 bases agree with TRBD2. The germline CDR1 and CDR2 sequences are SGHAT and FQNNGV. The J segment lost 2 bases and the V segment lost 4 bases, leaving 10 bases of the junction unmatched. The CDR3 is 18 residues long. The CDR3 here is CASSSADGGLAGQETQYF. CDR3 bases: TGTGCCAGCAGCTCGGCGGATGGGGGACTAGCGGGGCAAGAGACCCAGTACTTC.

This chain links TRBV5-1 with TRBJ2-5; TRBD2 matches at 10 bases. The assigned J gene may be wrong: the sequence end matches TRBJ2-7 better. CDR3 length equals 16 residues. Germline assignment: CDR1 SGHRS and CDR2 YFSETQ. In DNA form, the CDR3 reads TGCGCCAGCAGCTTGGTAGGAAGCGGGGGGGCCTACGAGCAGTACTTC. Translating it yields CASSLVGSGGAYEQYF.

This chain connects TRBV5-4 to TRBJ1-1; unclear D gene. CDR1 is SGHNT and CDR2 is YYREEE in the germline V gene (reference sequence). This CDR3 spans 14 amino acids. Trimming removed 3 bases at V and 0 bases at J, with 9 bases between. The CDR3 is CASSSKGVNTEAFF. The DNA for the CDR3 is TGTGCCAGCAGCTCGAAGGGAGTGAACACTGAAGCTTTCTTT.

The chain links TRBV2 to TRBJ2-7, with a possible D match to TRBD1 (6 bases). The CDR3 has 13 amino acids. V was pared by 10 bases and J by 5 bases, with 18 bases between. CDR1 and CDR2 (germline): SNHLY, FYNNEI. The CDR3 sequence is CAILTPGENEQYF. The CDR3 DNA reads TGTGCCATCCTAACGCCAGGGGAAAACGAGCAGTACTTC.

The gene calls are TRBV25-1 and TRBJ2-7, with TRBD2 identical over 8 bases. Unmatched junction bases numbered 10, after V lost 7 bases and J lost 5 bases. CDR3 length equals 14 residues. Per the germline V gene, CDR1 is MGHDK and CDR2 is SYGVNS. CDR3 protein: CASTGGADYHEQYF. The CDR3 DNA reads TGTGCCAGCACCGGGGGGGCGGACTACCACGAGCAGTACTTC.

This sequence joins TRBV5-4 and TRBJ1-1; D might be TRBD1 (5 bases). V lost 4 bases and J lost 0, with 22 bases in between. This CDR3 spans 18 amino acids. Germline-derived CDR1 and CDR2 are SGHNT and YYREEE (reference sequence). This CDR3 reads CASSIDRWGLKMNTEAFF. CDR3 in DNA: TGTGCCAGCAGCATTGATCGATGGGGCCTGAAAATGAACACTGAAGCTTTCTTT.

The chain carries TRBV6-5 and TRBJ2-7; 7 bases are a match to TRBD1. Germline values: CDR1 MNHEY, CDR2 SVGAGI. The junction had 8 bases not matched to a gene; V was cut back by 4 bases and J by 2 bases. This CDR3 is 15 amino acids long. CDR3 sequence (DNA): TGTGCCAGCAGTTCGCCCGACAGGGCTCCCTACGAGCAGTACTTC. This sequence encodes CASSSPDRAPYEQYF.

This sequence joins TRBV5-1 and TRBJ2-7, with a weak D call TRBD1 (6 bases). Germline values: CDR1 SGHRS, CDR2 YFSETQ. The ends were cut back, 4 bases at V and 6 bases at J, with 11 bases in the middle. The CDR3 loop spans 12 amino acids. The CDR3 DNA follows: TGCGCCAGCAGCCCTGAACAGGGCGAGCAGTACTTC. Its protein product is CASSPEQGEQYF.

This clone has only one observation. This CDR3 reads CASSPRGQGSTDTQYF. DNA of the CDR3: TGTGCCAGCAGCCCGAGGGGACAGGGCAGCACAGATACGCAGTATTTT. V is TRBV9 and J is TRBJ2-3; 9 bases map to TRBD1. Germline CDR1 and CDR2: SGDLS and YYNGEE. The CDR3 consists of 16 residues. J gave up 0 bases and V 4 bases, and 6 bases lay outside the gene matches.

This chain links TRBV7-9 with TRBJ1-2, with 11 nucleotides matching TRBD1. The J segment lost 5 bases and the V segment lost 5 bases, leaving 13 bases of the junction unmatched. The CDR3 sequence is 17 residues long. Germline V lookup: CDR1 SEHNR, CDR2 FQNEAQ (reference sequence). CDR3 residues: CASSLRTGGAKWYGYTF. In DNA, the CDR3 is TGTGCCAGCAGCCTCCGGACAGGGGGCGCAAAGTGGTATGGCTACACCTTC.

V and J are TRBV6-1 and TRBJ2-1; 11 positions agree with TRBD2. The CDR3 covers 15 residues. J lost 8 bases, V lost 4 bases, and 7 bases had no gene match. The germline CDR1 and CDR2 sequences are MNHNS and SASEGT. The CDR3 region is CASSATSGGGDEQFF. The CDR3 nucleotides read TGTGCCAGCAGTGCCACTAGCGGGGGAGGGGATGAGCAGTTCTTC.

This clone came up once. The rearrangement joins TRBV13 to TRBJ2-1, with 10 bases fitting TRBD2. Trimming cost V 2 bases and J 5 bases; bases outside gene matches: 9. Germline lookup yields CDR1 PRHDT and CDR2 FYEKMQ (reference sequence). This CDR3 contains 17 residues. Here the CDR3 DNA reads TGTGCCAGCAGCTTATGGCTAGCGGGGGCTGGGAACAATGAGCAGTTCTTC. Translating gives CASSLWLAGAGNNEQFF.

J is TRBJ2-1 and V is TRBV5-6, with TRBD2 matching over 15 bases. V lost 3 bases to trimming and J lost 9 bases; unmatched junction nucleotides: 7. The germline CDR1 and CDR2 sequences are SGHDT and YYEEEE. This CDR3 has 16 amino acids. CDR3 sequence: CASSSRTSGGAAEQFF. The CDR3, as DNA: TGTGCCAGCAGCTCGCGGACTAGCGGGGGGGCGGCTGAGCAGTTCTTC.

J is TRBJ1-6 and V is TRBV30, with D maybe TRBD1 (5 bases). This CDR3 has 16 residues. V dropped 0 bases and J dropped 0 bases, with 9 bases sitting between them. The V gene's germline CDR1 is GTSNPN and CDR2 SVGIG (reference sequence). The CDR3 region has the DNA TGTGCCTGGAGTGTACGGGGGGACTCCTATAATTCACCCCTCCACTTT. Translating it yields CAWSVRGDSYNSPLHF.

J is TRBJ1-4 and V is TRBV2; D perhaps matches TRBD1 (5 bases). The CDR3 contains 13 residues. V was shortened by 7 bases and J by 7 bases, with 13 bases between the two germline ends. Per germline, CDR1 SNHLY and CDR2 FYNNEI. The CDR3 is CASTIGVGEKLFF. CDR3 nucleotides: TGTGCCAGCACGATAGGGGTGGGTGAAAAACTGTTTTTT.

The CDR3, as DNA: TGTGCCAGCAGTTCGAGGACTAGCGGGGGGAGAGAGCAGTACTTC. Encoded protein: CASSSRTSGGREQYF. This chain joins TRBV2 and TRBJ2-7; 14 positions match TRBD2. This CDR3 has 15 residues. CDR1 and CDR2 (germline): SNHLY, FYNNEI. Trimming took 5 bases from V and 7 from J; bases not matched to a gene: 7.

The rearrangement links TRBV27 to TRBJ2-2; TRBD2 matches at 7 bases. Germline V gives CDR1 MNHEY, CDR2 SMNVEV (reference sequence). This CDR3 region has 14 residues. V lost 2 bases, J lost 6 bases, and 3 bases stayed unmatched. The CDR3 spells CASSLQGGPGELFF. The CDR3 DNA follows: TGTGCCAGCAGTTTACAGGGAGGGCCCGGGGAGCTGTTTTTT.